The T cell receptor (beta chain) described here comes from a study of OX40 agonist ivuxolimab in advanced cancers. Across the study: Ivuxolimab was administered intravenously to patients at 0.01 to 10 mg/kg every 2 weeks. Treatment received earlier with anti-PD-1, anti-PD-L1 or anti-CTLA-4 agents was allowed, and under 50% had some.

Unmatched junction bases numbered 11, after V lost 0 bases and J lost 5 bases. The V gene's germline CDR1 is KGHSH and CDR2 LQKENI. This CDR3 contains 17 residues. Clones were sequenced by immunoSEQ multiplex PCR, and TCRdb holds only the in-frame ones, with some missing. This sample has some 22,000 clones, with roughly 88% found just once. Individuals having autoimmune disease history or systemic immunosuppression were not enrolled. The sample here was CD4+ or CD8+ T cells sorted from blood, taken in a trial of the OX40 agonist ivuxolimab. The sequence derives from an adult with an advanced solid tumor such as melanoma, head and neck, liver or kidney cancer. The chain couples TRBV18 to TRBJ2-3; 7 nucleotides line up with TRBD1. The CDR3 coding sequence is TGTGCCAGCTCACCACCCTTTCGGGACAGAGCGAGAGATACGCAGTATTTT. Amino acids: CASSPPFRDRARDTQYF.